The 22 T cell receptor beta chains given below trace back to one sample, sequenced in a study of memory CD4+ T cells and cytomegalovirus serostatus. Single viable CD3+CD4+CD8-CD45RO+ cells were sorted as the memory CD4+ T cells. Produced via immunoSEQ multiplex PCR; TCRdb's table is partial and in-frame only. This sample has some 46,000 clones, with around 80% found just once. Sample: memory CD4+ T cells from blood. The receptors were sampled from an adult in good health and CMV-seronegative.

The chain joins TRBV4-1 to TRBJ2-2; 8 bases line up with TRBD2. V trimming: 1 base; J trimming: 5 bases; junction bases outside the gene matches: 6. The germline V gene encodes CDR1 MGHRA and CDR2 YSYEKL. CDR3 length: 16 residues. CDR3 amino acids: CASSQVAGSKTGELFF. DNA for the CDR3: TGCGCCAGCAGCCAAGTAGCGGGGAGCAAAACCGGGGAGCTGTTTTTT.

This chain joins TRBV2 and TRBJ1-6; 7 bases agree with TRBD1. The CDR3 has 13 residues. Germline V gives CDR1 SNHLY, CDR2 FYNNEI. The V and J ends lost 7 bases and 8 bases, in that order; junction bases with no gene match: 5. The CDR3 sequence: CASNYRGDSPLHF. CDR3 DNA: TGTGCCAGCAATTACAGGGGCGATTCACCCCTCCACTTT.

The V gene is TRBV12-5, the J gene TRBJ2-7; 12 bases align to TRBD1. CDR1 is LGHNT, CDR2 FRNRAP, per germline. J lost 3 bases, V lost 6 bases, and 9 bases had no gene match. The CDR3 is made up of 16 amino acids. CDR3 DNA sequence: TGTGCTAGTGGACCCGGGACAGGGGGCGTAGTCTACGAGCAGTACTTC. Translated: CASGPGTGGVVYEQYF.

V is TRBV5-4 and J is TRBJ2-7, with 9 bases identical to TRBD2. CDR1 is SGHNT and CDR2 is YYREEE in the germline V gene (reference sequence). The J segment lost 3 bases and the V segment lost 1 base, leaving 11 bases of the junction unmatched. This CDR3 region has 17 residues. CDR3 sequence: CASSLFSFGGRDYEQYF. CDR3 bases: TGTGCCAGCAGCTTGTTCTCGTTTGGCGGGAGGGACTACGAGCAGTACTTC.

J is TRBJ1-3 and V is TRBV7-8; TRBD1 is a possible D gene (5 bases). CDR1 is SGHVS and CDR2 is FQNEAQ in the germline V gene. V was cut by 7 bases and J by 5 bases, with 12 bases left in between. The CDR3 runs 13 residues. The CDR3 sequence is CASKGRFRNTIYF. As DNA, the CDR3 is TGTGCCAGCAAGGGGCGTTTTAGAAACACCATATATTTT.

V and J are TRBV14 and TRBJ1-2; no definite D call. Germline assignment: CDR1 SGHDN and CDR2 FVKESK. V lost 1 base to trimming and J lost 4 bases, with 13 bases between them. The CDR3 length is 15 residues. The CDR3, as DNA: TGTGCCAGCAGCCAAGTGGGCCCCGGACCCTATGGCTACACCTTC. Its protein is CASSQVGPGPYGYTF.

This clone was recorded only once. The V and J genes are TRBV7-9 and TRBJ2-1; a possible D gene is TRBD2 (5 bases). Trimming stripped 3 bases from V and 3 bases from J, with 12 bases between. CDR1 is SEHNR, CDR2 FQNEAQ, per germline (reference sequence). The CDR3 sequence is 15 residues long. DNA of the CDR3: TGTGCCAGCAGCTTTACCAGCGGAGTCTACAATGAGCAGTTCTTC. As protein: CASSFTSGVYNEQFF.

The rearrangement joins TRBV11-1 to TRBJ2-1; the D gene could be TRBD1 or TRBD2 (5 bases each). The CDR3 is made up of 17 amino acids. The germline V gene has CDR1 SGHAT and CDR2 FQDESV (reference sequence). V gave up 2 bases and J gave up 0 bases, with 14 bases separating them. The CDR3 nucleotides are TGTGCCAGCAGCTTAAGGGGTGGGGGTAGCTCCTACAATGAGCAGTTCTTC. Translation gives CASSLRGGGSSYNEQFF.

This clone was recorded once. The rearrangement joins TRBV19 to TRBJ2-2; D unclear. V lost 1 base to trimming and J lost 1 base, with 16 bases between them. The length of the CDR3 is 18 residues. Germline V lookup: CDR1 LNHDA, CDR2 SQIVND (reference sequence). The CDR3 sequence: CASSIGLLGRMNTGELFF. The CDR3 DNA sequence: TGTGCCAGTAGTATAGGACTCTTAGGGCGGATGAACACCGGGGAGCTGTTTTTT.

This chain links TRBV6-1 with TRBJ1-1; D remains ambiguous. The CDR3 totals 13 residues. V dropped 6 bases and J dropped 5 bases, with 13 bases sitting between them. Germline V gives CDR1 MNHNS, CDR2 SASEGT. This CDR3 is CASSHPAGTEAFF. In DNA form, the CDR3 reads TGTGCCAGCAGCCACCCGGCGGGGACTGAAGCTTTCTTT.

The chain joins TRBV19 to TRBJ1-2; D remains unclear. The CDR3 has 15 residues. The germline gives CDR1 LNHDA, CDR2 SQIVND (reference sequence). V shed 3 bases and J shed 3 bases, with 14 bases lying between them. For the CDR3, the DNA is TGTGCCAGTAGTATTCGGATTGGACCTTACTATGGCTACACCTTC. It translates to CASSIRIGPYYGYTF.

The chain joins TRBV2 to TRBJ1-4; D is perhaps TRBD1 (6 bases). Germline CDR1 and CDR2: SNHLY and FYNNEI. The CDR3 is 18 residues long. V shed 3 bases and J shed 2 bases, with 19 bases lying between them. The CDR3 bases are TGTGCCAGCAGTGAGCTCGGGCAGGGGTTGACGACTAATGAAAAACTGTTTTTT. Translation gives CASSELGQGLTTNEKLFF.

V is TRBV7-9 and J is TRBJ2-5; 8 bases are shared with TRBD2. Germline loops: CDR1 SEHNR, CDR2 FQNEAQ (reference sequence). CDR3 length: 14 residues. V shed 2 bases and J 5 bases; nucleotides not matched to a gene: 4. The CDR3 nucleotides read TGTGCCAGCAGCTTACTAGCGGGTGGGGAGACCCAGTACTTC. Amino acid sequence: CASSLLAGGETQYF.

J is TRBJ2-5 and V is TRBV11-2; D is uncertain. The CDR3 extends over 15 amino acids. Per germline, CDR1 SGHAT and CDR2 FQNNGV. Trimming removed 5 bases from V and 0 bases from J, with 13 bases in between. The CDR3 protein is CASSQLLRHQETQYF. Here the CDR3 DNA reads TGTGCCAGCAGCCAATTGCTCCGTCACCAAGAGACCCAGTACTTC.

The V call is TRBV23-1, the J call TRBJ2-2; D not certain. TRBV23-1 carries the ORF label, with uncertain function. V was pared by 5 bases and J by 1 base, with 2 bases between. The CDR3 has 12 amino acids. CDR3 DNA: TGCGCCAGCAGTGGGAACACCGGGGAGCTGTTTTTT. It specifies CASSGNTGELFF.

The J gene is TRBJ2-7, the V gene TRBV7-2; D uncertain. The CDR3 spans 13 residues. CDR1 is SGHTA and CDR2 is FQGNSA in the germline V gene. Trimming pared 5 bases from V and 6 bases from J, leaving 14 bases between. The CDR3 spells CASSRDRRLEQYF. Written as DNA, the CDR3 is TGTGCCAGCAGCCGCGACCGACGGCTCGAGCAGTACTTC.

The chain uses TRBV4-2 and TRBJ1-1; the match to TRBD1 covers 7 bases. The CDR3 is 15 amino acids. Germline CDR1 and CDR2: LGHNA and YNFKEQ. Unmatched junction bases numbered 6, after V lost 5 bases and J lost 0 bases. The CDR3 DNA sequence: TGTGCCAGCAGCGACGGACAGGCCATGAACACTGAAGCTTTCTTT. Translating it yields CASSDGQAMNTEAFF.

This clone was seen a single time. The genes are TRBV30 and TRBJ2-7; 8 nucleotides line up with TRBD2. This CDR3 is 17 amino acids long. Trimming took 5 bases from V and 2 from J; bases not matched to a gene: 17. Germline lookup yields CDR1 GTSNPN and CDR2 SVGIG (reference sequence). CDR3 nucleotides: TGTGCCTGGTGGTGGTCACCGGGACTAGAGGAAGCCTACGAGCAGTACTTC. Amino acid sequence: CAWWWSPGLEEAYEQYF.

The CDR3 region is CASSWDDRAQYF. For the CDR3, the DNA is TGTGCCAGCAGCTGGGATGACAGGGCCCAGTACTTC. The V gene is TRBV5-6, the J gene TRBJ2-5, with TRBD1 matching over 7 bases. The CDR3 is made up of 12 amino acids. The V gene's germline CDR1 is SGHDT and CDR2 YYEEEE. Losses at the gene ends were 3 bases for V and 9 bases for J; bases not matched to a gene: 5.

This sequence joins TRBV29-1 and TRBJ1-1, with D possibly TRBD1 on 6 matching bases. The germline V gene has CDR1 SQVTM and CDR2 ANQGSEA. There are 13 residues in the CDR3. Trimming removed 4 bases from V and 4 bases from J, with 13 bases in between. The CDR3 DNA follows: TGCAGCGTTGGTTCAGGGGCCAGCACTGAAGCTTTCTTT. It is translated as CSVGSGASTEAFF.

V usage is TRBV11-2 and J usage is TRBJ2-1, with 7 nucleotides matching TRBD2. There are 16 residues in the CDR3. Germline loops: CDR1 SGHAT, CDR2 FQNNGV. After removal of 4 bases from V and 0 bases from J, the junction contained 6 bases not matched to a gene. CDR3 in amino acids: CASSSYRGSSYNEQFF. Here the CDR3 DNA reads TGTGCCAGCAGCTCTTATCGCGGGAGCTCCTACAATGAGCAGTTCTTC.

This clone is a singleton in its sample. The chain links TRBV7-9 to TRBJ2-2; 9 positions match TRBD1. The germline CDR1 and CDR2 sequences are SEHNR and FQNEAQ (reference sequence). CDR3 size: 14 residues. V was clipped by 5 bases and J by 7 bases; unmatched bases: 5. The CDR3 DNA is TGTGCCAGCAGCCCGGGACAGGGCCTCGGGGAGCTGTTTTTT. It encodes CASSPGQGLGELFF.